The 27 T cell receptor beta chains presented below share a single source sample, sequenced in a study of long-term antiretroviral therapy in people with HIV. The assay used was immunoSEQ (version v3.0), run at survey level. The table came from immunoSEQ multiplex PCR; TCRdb's copy has only in-frame clones and leaves some out. The sample records tens of thousands of clones, more than 80% being singletons. Specimen: unsorted PBMCs, collected 0.3 years after starting antiretroviral therapy. The origin of the receptors is a man aged 35 to 55 with HIV.

The V call is TRBV4-3, the J call TRBJ1-4; D might be TRBD1 (5 bases). From germline, CDR1 is LGHNA and CDR2 YSLEER. Trimming stripped 0 bases from V and 5 bases from J, with 13 bases between. There are 16 residues in the CDR3. CDR3 DNA: TGCGCCAGCAGCCAAGATGGGGCCCTAGGGAATGAAAAACTGTTTTTT. Protein: CASSQDGALGNEKLFF.

This sequence joins TRBV5-4 and TRBJ2-7; TRBD2 agrees at 7 bases. This CDR3 spans 14 amino acids. Losses at the gene ends were 6 bases for V and 3 bases for J; bases not matched to a gene: 9. Germline V lookup: CDR1 SGHNT, CDR2 YYREEE (reference sequence). In DNA, the CDR3 is TGTGCCAGCAACGGACTAGATTTCATCTACGAGCAGTACTTC. Its translation is CASNGLDFIYEQYF.

The V gene is TRBV4-3, the J gene TRBJ1-2, with D perhaps TRBD1 (5 bases). Germline V CDR1 and CDR2: LGHNA, YSLEER. V lost 0 bases and J lost 0, with 8 bases in between. The CDR3 covers 15 residues. CDR3 sequence reads: CASSQEATANYGYTF. Here the CDR3 DNA reads TGCGCCAGCAGCCAAGAAGCGACAGCTAACTATGGCTACACCTTC.

The rearrangement joins TRBV7-8 to TRBJ1-2, with D possibly being TRBD1 (5 bases). Germline lookup yields CDR1 SGHVS and CDR2 FQNEAQ. Trimming shortened V by 5 bases and J by 4 bases, and 17 bases separated the two germline ends. The CDR3 consists of 15 residues. The CDR3 loop is CASSTPGGVAYGYTF. CDR3 DNA sequence: TGTGCCAGCAGCACACCGGGGGGGGTCGCCTATGGCTACACCTTC. Full variable domain (rest looked up from reference TRBV7-8 and TRBJ1-2): GAGVSQSPRYKVAKRGQDVALRCDPISGHVSLFWYQQALGQGPEFLTYFQNEAQLDKSGLPSDRFFAERPEGSVSTLKIQRTQQEDSAVYLCASSTPGGVAYGYTFGSGTRLTVV.

The V call is TRBV5-1, the J call TRBJ2-2; D unresolved. In germline, CDR1 is SGHRS, CDR2 YFSETQ. The ends were cut back, 4 bases at V and 1 base at J, with 11 bases in the middle. This CDR3 is built from 15 residues. The CDR3 loop reads CASSEWQQNTGELFF. As DNA, the CDR3 is TGCGCCAGCAGCGAGTGGCAGCAGAACACCGGGGAGCTGTTTTTT.

This clone was counted a few times. V is TRBV7-9 and J is TRBJ2-3; no definite D call. This CDR3 spans 13 amino acids. Germline loops: CDR1 SEHNR, CDR2 FQNEAQ (reference sequence). Deletions cut 4 bases from V and 4 bases from J, with 9 bases between. The CDR3 here is CASSSPFPDTQYF. The CDR3 DNA sequence: TGTGCCAGCAGCTCGCCCTTTCCAGATACGCAGTATTTT.

This rearrangement joins TRBV28 to TRBJ2-7; TRBD1 or TRBD2 may be the D gene (5 bases each). Germline-derived CDR1 and CDR2 are MDHEN and SYDVKM. This CDR3 contains 16 residues. Trimming stripped 5 bases from V and 3 bases from J, with 20 bases between. The CDR3 region has the DNA TGTGCCAGCAGTCCCCTGTTTGGGACCGCAAACTACGAGCAGTACTTC. It yields the protein CASSPLFGTANYEQYF.

The rearrangement joins TRBV19 to TRBJ2-7; no firm D call. The germline V and J ends were trimmed by 6 bases and 4 bases, with 7 bases remaining between them. The length of the CDR3 is 11 residues. Germline lookup yields CDR1 LNHDA and CDR2 SQIVND (reference sequence). CDR3 sequence: CASSNLYEQYF. CDR3 DNA sequence: TGTGCCAGTAGCAACCTATACGAGCAGTACTTC.

The J gene is TRBJ2-5, the V gene TRBV6-1; 7 nucleotides align to TRBD2. Looked up from germline, CDR1 is MNHNS and CDR2 is SASEGT. V trimming: 5 bases; J trimming: 3 bases; junction bases outside the gene matches: 3. This CDR3 has 13 amino acids. CDR3: CASSWGGKETQYF. In nucleotides, the CDR3 is TGTGCCAGCAGTTGGGGGGGGAAAGAGACCCAGTACTTC.

The V gene is TRBV13, the J gene TRBJ2-7; D is perhaps TRBD2 (6 bases). The CDR3 runs to 15 residues. Trimming removed 5 bases at V and 4 bases at J, with 18 bases between. Germline lookup yields CDR1 PRHDT and CDR2 FYEKMQ (reference sequence). DNA of the CDR3: TGTGCCAGCAGCCATTCTGGAGAGGGAGGATACGAGCAGTACTTC. Its translation: CASSHSGEGGYEQYF. Using reference TRBV13 and TRBJ2-7 for the parts outside the CDR3, the full variable domain is AAGVIQSPRHLIKEKRETATLKCYPIPRHDTVYWYQQGPGQDPQFLISFYEKMQSDKGSIPDRFSAQQFSDYHSELNMSSLELGDSALYFCASSHSGEGGYEQYFGPGTRLTVT.

This rearrangement joins TRBV28 to TRBJ1-2, with 8 bases aligning to TRBD1. Germline assignment: CDR1 MDHEN and CDR2 SYDVKM. V lost 7 bases, J lost 3 bases, and 4 bases stayed unmatched. CDR3 size: 13 residues. The CDR3, as DNA: TGTGCCAGCACTGAGACAGGGGACTATGGCTACACCTTC. Translating gives CASTETGDYGYTF.

The chain is built from TRBV10-2 and TRBJ1-5, with D hard to call. Germline CDR1 is WSHSY and CDR2 is SAAADI. With 2 bases removed from V and 5 bases from J, the gap between germline ends came to 10 bases. The CDR3 has 14 residues. CDR3 sequence: CASSEPADYQPQHF. For the CDR3, the DNA is TGCGCCAGCAGTGAGCCCGCCGATTATCAGCCCCAGCATTTT.

This clone occurred a few times. J is TRBJ2-5 and V is TRBV7-8, with 9 nucleotides matching TRBD1. CDR3 length: 16 residues. After removal of 1 base from V and 4 bases from J, the junction contained 7 bases not matched to a gene. CDR1 and CDR2 from the germline V gene are SGHVS and FQNEAQ. The CDR3 spells CASSLGGQGWGETQYF. The CDR3 DNA is TGTGCCAGCAGCTTAGGGGGACAGGGATGGGGAGAGACCCAGTACTTC.

The chain links TRBV28 to TRBJ2-7; TRBD1 matches 12 bases. The CDR3 has 15 amino acids. The junction had 4 bases not matched to a gene; V was cut back by 1 base and J by 6 bases. Germline CDR1 and CDR2: MDHEN and SYDVKM. CDR3 loop: CASSLSGTGGSEQYF. In DNA form, the CDR3 reads TGTGCCAGCAGTTTATCGGGGACAGGGGGCTCCGAGCAGTACTTC.

This chain links TRBV29-1 with TRBJ2-1; D may be TRBD2 (6 bases). The CDR3 extends over 14 amino acids. V was clipped by 3 bases and J by 5 bases, with 14 bases between them. The germline CDR1 and CDR2 sequences are SQVTM and ANQGSEA. CDR3 residues: CSVEEGAVNNEQFF. The CDR3 nucleotides read TGCAGCGTTGAGGAGGGCGCGGTGAACAATGAGCAGTTCTTC.

J is TRBJ1-1 and V is TRBV7-3; 7 bases line up with TRBD1. The CDR3 runs to 15 residues. CDR1 and CDR2 (germline): SGHTA, FQGTGA. The V segment lost 3 bases and the J segment 1 base; nucleotides outside the gene matches: 5. The CDR3 DNA sequence: TGTGCCAGCAGCTTTACAGGGGACCGGAACACTGAAGCTTTCTTT. It specifies CASSFTGDRNTEAFF.

The chain employs TRBV15 and TRBJ2-3; the match to TRBD2 covers 15 bases. CDR1 is LNHNV, CDR2 YYDKDF, per germline (reference sequence). The CDR3 has 15 amino acids. V gave up 8 bases and J gave up 8 bases; unmatched junction bases: 8. CDR3 in amino acids: CATYPGLAGGGTQYF. CDR3 DNA sequence: TGTGCCACCTATCCGGGACTAGCGGGGGGAGGTACGCAGTATTTT.

The chain links TRBV2 to TRBJ2-7; the D gene is possibly TRBD1 (5 bases). The germline CDR1 and CDR2 sequences are SNHLY and FYNNEI. V lost 7 bases, J lost 2 bases, and 12 bases lay in between. This CDR3 has 13 amino acids. The CDR3 protein is CASIGAGTYEQYF. The CDR3 DNA sequence: TGTGCCAGCATTGGGGCAGGGACCTACGAGCAGTACTTC. Using reference TRBV2 and TRBJ2-7 for the parts outside the CDR3, the full variable domain is EPEVTQTPSHQVTQMGQEVILRCVPISNHLYFYWYRQILGQKVEFLVSFYNNEISEKSEIFDDQFSVERPDGSNFTLKIRSTKLEDSAMYFCASIGAGTYEQYFGPGTRLTVT.

The genes are TRBV27 and TRBJ2-1; 9 bases line up with TRBD2. Germline lookup yields CDR1 MNHEY and CDR2 SMNVEV (reference sequence). This CDR3 spans 15 amino acids. V shed 3 bases and J 8 bases; nucleotides not matched to a gene: 8. This CDR3 is CASSFFSGRIDEQFF. CDR3 nucleotide sequence: TGTGCCAGCAGTTTTTTCAGCGGGAGGATCGATGAGCAGTTCTTC.

This clone occurred a few times. The V call is TRBV6-4, the J call TRBJ2-2, with unresolved D. Germline V CDR1 and CDR2: MRHNA, SNTAGT. The length of the CDR3 is 13 residues. The V end was cut by 2 bases, the J end by 5 bases, with 6 bases between. In DNA form, the CDR3 reads TGTGCCAGCAGTGACAGGCAGACCGGGGAGCTGTTTTTT. This encodes CASSDRQTGELFF.

V is TRBV18 and J is TRBJ1-2; D is perhaps TRBD1 (5 bases). The CDR3 is made up of 15 amino acids. Trimming stripped 0 bases from V and 1 base from J, with 9 bases between. Germline loops: CDR1 KGHSH, CDR2 LQKENI. In DNA, the CDR3 is TGTGCCAGCTCACCACCGCAGGGACTTAACTATGGCTACACCTTC. Its translation: CASSPPQGLNYGYTF. The full variable domain, rest sourced from reference TRBV18 and TRBJ1-2, is NAGVMQNPRHLVRRRGQEARLRCSPMKGHSHVYWYRQLPEEGLKFMVYLQKENIIDESGMPKERFSAEFPKEGPSILRIQQVVRGDSAAYFCASSPPQGLNYGYTFGSGTRLTVV.

The rearrangement links TRBV28 to TRBJ2-4, with TRBD1 as a possible D gene (6 bases). Germline lookup yields CDR1 MDHEN and CDR2 SYDVKM. The CDR3 is 10 amino acids. V was pared by 7 bases and J by 11 bases, with 9 bases between. The CDR3 DNA is TGTGCCAGCACCCCAGGGGTTCAGTACTTC. Its translation is CASTPGVQYF.

This clone was recorded once. The V and J genes are TRBV6-4 and TRBJ1-1; D not certain. Germline CDR1 reads MRHNA; CDR2 reads SNTAGT. The V end lost 6 bases, the J end lost 4 bases, and 15 bases lay between the germline ends. There are 14 residues in the CDR3. The DNA for the CDR3 is TGTGCCAGCAGGAAGACTTGGGCGGGCACTGAAGCTTTCTTT. Translated, it gives CASRKTWAGTEAFF.

The chain links TRBV6-5 to TRBJ2-3, with 7 nucleotides matching TRBD1. In germline, CDR1 is MNHEY, CDR2 SVGAGI. The CDR3 length is 15 residues. Trimming removed 2 bases from V and 5 bases from J; junction bases left unmatched: 7. This chain's CDR3 is CASSYHHRGVDTQYF. DNA for the CDR3: TGTGCCAGCAGTTACCACCACAGGGGAGTAGATACGCAGTATTTT.

The CDR3 spells CASSIAGVTYGYTF. CDR3 nucleotide sequence: TGTGCCAGTAGTATTGCAGGGGTGACCTATGGCTACACCTTC. The chain carries TRBV19 and TRBJ1-2; D might be TRBD1 (6 bases). The CDR3 totals 14 residues. Germline-derived CDR1 and CDR2 are LNHDA and SQIVND (reference sequence). Trimming left V 3 bases short and J 4 bases short, with 12 bases between. The whole variable domain, filled in from reference TRBV19 and TRBJ1-2, reads DGGITQSPKYLFRKEGQNVTLSCEQNLNHDAMYWYRQDPGQGLRLIYYSQIVNDFQKGDIAEGYSVSREKKESFPLTVTSAQKNPTAFYLCASSIAGVTYGYTFGSGTRLTVV.

This clone was seen once. The V and J genes are TRBV5-1 and TRBJ1-1; possible D gene TRBD1, 5 bases. CDR3 size: 15 residues. V was trimmed by 0 bases and J by 4 bases, leaving 13 bases between them. Germline CDR1 SGHRS, CDR2 YFSETQ. Written as DNA, the CDR3 is TGCGCCAGCAGCTTGGTGGGGGAGTGGGGCACTGAAGCTTTCTTT. Translation gives CASSLVGEWGTEAFF.

The gene calls are TRBV29-1 and TRBJ2-2; D ambiguous. Trimming took off 4 bases at V and 2 bases at J, with 5 bases between the two ends. Per the germline V gene, CDR1 is SQVTM and CDR2 is ANQGSEA. CDR3 length: 12 residues. The CDR3 DNA reads as TGCAGCGTTGGCAGTAACACCGGGGAGCTGTTTTTT. It specifies CSVGSNTGELFF.